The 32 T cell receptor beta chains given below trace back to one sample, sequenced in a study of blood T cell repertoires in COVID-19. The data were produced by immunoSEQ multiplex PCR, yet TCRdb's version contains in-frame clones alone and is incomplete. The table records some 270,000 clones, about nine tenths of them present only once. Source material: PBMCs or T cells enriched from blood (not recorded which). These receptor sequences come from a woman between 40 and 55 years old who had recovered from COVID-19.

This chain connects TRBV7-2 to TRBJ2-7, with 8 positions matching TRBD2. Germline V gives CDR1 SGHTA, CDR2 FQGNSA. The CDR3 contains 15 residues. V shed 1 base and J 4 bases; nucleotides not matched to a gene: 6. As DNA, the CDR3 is TGTGCCAGCAGCTTAGGAAGCGGGAGACAGTACGAGCAGTACTTC. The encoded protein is CASSLGSGRQYEQYF.

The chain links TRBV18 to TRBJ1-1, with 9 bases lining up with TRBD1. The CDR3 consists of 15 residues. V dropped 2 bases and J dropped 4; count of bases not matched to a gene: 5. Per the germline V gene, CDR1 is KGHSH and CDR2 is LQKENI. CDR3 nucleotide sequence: TGTGCCAGCTCACCATTTGGACAGGGGCTCACTGAAGCTTTCTTT. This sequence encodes CASSPFGQGLTEAFF.

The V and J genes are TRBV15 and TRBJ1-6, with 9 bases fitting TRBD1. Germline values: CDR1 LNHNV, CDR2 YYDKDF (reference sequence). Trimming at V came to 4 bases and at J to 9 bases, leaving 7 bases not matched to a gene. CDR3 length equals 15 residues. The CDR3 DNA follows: TGTGCCACCAGCACCATGGGACAGGGTTTTTCACCCCTCCACTTT. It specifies CATSTMGQGFSPLHF.

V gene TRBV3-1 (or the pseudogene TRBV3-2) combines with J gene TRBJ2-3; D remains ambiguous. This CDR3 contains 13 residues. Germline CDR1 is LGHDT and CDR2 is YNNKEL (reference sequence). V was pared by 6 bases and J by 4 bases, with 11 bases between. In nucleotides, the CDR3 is TGTGCCAGCAGTCAATCGGCGGCAGATACGCAGTATTTT. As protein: CASSQSAADTQYF.

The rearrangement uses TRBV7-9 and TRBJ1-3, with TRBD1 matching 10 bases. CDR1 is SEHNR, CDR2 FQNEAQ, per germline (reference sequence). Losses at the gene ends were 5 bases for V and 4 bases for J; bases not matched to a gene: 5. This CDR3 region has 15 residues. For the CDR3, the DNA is TGTGCCAGCAGCGAGGGACAGGGGAGGGGAAACACCATATATTTT. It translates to CASSEGQGRGNTIYF.

In DNA, the CDR3 is TGTGCCAGCAGTTTATCCGGGACAGGGGGGTTTAGGGGGCCTGAAGCTTTCTTT. It translates to CASSLSGTGGFRGPEAFF. J is TRBJ1-1 and V is TRBV27; 11 bases fit TRBD1. This CDR3 spans 18 amino acids. Germline V gene sequence: CDR1 MNHEY, CDR2 SMNVEV (reference sequence). V dropped 0 bases and J dropped 6; count of bases not matched to a gene: 12.

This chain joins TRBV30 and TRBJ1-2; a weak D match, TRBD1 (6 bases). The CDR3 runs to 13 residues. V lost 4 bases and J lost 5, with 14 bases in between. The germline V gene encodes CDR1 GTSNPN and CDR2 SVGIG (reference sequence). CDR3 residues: CAWKKGVGYGYTF. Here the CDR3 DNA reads TGTGCCTGGAAAAAGGGGGTGGGGTATGGCTACACCTTC.

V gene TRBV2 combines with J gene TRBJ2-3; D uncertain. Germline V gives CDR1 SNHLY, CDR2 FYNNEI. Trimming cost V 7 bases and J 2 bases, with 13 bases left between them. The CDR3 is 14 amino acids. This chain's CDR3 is CASTPSPSTDTQYF. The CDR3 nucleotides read TGTGCCAGCACCCCCTCTCCCTCCACAGATACGCAGTATTTT.

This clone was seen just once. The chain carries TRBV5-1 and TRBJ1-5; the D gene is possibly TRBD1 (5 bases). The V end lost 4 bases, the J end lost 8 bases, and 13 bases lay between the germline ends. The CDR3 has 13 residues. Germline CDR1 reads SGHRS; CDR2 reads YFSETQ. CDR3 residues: CASSPRGIEPQHF. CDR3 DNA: TGCGCCAGCAGCCCAAGGGGTATTGAGCCCCAGCATTTT.

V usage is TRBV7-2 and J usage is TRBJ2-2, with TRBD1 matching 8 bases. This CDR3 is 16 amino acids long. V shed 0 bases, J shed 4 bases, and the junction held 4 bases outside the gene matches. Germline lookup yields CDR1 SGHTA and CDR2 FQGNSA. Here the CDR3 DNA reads TGTGCCAGCAGCTTAGCAAGACAGGGGAGCACCGGGGAGCTGTTTTTT. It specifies CASSLARQGSTGELFF.

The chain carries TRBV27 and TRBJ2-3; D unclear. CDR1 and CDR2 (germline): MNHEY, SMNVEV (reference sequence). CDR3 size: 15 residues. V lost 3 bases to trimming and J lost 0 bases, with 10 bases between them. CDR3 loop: CASSLERPSTDTQYF. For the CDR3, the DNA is TGTGCCAGCAGTTTGGAGCGTCCTAGCACAGATACGCAGTATTTT.

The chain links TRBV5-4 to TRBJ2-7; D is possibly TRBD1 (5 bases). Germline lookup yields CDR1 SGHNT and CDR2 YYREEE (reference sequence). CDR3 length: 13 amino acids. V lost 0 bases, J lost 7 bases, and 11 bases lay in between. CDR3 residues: CASSLETREEQYF. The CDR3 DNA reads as TGTGCCAGCAGCTTGGAGACCAGGGAAGAGCAGTACTTC.

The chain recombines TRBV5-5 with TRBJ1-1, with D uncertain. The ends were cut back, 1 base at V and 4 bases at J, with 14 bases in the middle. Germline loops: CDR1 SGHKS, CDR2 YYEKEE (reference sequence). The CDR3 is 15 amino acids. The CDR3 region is CASSLFGLSVTEAFF. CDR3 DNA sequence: TGTGCCAGCAGCTTGTTCGGCCTCAGCGTCACTGAAGCTTTCTTT.

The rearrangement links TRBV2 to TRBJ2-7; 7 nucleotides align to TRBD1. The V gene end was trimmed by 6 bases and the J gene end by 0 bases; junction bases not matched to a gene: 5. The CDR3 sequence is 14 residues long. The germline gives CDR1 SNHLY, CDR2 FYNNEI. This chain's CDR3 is CASSLDRSSYEQYF. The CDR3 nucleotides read TGTGCCAGCAGCTTGGACAGGAGCTCCTACGAGCAGTACTTC.

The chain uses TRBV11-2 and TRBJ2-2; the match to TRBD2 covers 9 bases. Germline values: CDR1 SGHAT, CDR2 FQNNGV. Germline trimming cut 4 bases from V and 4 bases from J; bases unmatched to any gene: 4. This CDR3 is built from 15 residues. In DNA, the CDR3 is TGTGCCAGCAGCTCGGCGGGGGGGCCCACCGGGGAGCTGTTTTTT. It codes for CASSSAGGPTGELFF.

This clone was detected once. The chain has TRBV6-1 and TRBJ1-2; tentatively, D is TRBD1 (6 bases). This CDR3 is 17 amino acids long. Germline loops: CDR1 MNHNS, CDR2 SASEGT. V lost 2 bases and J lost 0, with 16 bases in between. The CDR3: CASSEIRGGSTNYGYTF. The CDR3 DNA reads TGTGCCAGCAGTGAAATTCGTGGGGGCAGCACTAACTATGGCTACACCTTC.

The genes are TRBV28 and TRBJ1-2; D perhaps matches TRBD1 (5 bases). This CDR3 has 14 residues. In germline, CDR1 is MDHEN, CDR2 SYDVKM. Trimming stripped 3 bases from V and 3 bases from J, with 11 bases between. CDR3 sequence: CASSFPPGYYGYTF. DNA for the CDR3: TGTGCCAGCAGTTTCCCTCCAGGGTACTATGGCTACACCTTC.

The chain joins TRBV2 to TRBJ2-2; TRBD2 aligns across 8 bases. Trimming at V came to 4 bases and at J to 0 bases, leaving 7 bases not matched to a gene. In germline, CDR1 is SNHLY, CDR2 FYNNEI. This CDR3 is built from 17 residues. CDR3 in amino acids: CASSVWKRGPNTGELFF. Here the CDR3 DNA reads TGTGCCAGCAGTGTCTGGAAGCGGGGGCCGAACACCGGGGAGCTGTTTTTT.

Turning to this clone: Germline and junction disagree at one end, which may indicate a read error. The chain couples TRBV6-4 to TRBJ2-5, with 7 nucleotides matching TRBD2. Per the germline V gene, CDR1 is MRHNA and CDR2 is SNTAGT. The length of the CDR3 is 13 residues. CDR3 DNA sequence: TGTGCCGGCAGGGAGGGGACGGTGCTTTCCCAGTACTTC. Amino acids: CAGREGTVLSQYF.

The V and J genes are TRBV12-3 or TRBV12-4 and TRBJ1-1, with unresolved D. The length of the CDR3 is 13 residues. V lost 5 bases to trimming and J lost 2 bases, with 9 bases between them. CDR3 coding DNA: TGTGCCAGCAGTGTGTACGGTAACACTGAAGCTTTCTTT. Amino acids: CASSVYGNTEAFF.

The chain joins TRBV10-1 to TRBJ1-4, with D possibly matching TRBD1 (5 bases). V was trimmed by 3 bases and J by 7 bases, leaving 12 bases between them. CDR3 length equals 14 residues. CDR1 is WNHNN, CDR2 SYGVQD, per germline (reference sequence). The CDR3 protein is CASSESTQGEKLFF. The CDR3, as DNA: TGCGCCAGCAGTGAATCCACGCAGGGTGAAAAACTGTTTTTT.

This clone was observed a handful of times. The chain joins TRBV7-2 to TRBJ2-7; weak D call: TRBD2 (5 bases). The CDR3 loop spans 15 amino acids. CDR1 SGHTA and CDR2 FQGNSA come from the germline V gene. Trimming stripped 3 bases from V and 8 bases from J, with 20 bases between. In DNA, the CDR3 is TGTGCCAGCAGCTTGTCCGGGAACCCAGTTAGTCAGCAGTACTTC. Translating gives CASSLSGNPVSQQYF.

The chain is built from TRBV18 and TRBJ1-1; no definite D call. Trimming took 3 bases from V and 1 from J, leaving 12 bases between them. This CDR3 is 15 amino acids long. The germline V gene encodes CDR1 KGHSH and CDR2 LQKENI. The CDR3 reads CASSPRPRENTEAFF. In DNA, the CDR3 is TGTGCCAGCTCACCCCGACCGAGGGAGAACACTGAAGCTTTCTTT.

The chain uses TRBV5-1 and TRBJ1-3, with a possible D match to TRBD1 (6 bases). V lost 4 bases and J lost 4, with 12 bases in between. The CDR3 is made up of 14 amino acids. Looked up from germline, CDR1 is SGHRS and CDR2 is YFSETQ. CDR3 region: CASSPGQKGNTIYF. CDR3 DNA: TGCGCCAGCAGCCCAGGACAGAAGGGAAACACCATATATTTT.

CDR3: CASSLLAGSYEQYF. CDR3 nucleotide sequence: TGTGCCAGCAGCTTACTAGCGGGATCGTACGAGCAGTACTTC. V is TRBV28 and J is TRBJ2-7; 10 bases are a match to TRBD2. The trim removed 6 bases at V and 4 bases at J, leaving 6 bases unmatched. This CDR3 is built from 14 residues. Germline V lookup: CDR1 MDHEN, CDR2 SYDVKM.

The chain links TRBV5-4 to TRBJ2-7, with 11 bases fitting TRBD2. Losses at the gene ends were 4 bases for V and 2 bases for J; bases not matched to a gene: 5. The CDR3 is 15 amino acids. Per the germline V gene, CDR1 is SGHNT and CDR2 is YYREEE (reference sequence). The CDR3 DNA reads TGTGCCAGCAGCCCCGGGACTAGCGGCACCTACGAGCAGTACTTC. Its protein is CASSPGTSGTYEQYF.

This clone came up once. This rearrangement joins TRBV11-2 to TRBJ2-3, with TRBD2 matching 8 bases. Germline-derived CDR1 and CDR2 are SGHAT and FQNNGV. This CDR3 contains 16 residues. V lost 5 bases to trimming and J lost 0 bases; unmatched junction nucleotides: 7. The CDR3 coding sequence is TGTGCCAGCAGCCCGTATAGCGGGGTCAGCACAGATACGCAGTATTTT. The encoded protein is CASSPYSGVSTDTQYF.

The CDR3 bases are TGTGCCAGTAAAGTCATAGGTGGGCCGACAGATACGCAGTATTTT. This sequence encodes CASKVIGGPTDTQYF. This rearrangement joins TRBV19 to TRBJ2-3, with D unresolved. The CDR3 is made up of 15 amino acids. CDR1 LNHDA and CDR2 SQIVND come from the germline V gene (reference sequence). Trimming cost V 7 bases and J 3 bases, with 17 bases left between them. Drawing the rest from reference TRBV19 and TRBJ2-3, the complete variable domain is DGGITQSPKYLFRKEGQNVTLSCEQNLNHDAMYWYRQDPGQGLRLIYYSQIVNDFQKGDIAEGYSVSREKKESFPLTVTSAQKNPTAFYLCASKVIGGPTDTQYFGPGTRLTVL.

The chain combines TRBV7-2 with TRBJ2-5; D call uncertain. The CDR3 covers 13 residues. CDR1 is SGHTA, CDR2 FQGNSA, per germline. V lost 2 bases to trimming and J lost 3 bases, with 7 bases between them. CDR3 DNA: TGTGCCAGCAGCTTATCCATTGAAGAGACCCAGTACTTC. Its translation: CASSLSIEETQYF.

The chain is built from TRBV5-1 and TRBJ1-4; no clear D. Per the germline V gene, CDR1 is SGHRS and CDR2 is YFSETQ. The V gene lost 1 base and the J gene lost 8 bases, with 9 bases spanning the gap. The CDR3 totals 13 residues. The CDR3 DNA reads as TGCGCCAGCAGCTTGAAATCGCGGGAAAAACTGTTTTTT. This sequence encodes CASSLKSREKLFF.

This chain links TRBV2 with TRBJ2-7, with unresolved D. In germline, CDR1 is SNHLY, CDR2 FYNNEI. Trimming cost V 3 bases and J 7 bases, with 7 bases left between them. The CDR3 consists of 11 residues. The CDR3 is CASSEWQEQYF. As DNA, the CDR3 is TGTGCCAGCAGTGAGTGGCAGGAGCAGTACTTC.

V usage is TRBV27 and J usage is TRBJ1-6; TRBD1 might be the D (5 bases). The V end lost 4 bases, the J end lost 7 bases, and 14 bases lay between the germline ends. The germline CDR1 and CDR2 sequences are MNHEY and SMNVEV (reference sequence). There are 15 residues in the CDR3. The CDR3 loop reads CASSWDSGQNSPLHF. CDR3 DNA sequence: TGTGCCAGCAGTTGGGACTCAGGGCAAAATTCACCCCTCCACTTT.